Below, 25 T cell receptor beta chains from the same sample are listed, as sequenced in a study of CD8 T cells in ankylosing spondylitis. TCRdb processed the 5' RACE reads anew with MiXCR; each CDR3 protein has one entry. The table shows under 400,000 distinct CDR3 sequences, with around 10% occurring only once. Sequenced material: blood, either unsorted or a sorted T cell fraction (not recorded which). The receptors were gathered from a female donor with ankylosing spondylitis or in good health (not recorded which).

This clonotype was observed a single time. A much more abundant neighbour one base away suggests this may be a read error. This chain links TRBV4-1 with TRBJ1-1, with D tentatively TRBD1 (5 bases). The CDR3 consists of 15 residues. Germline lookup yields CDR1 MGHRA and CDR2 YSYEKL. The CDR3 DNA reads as TGCGCCAGCAGCAAAGAAGGGGTGGTAAACACTGAAGCTTTCTTT. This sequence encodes CASSKEGVVNTEAFF.

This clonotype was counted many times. The CDR3: CSAKGGATKNIQYF. In DNA form, the CDR3 reads TGCAGTGCAAAGGGGGGCGCTACCAAAAACATTCAGTACTTC. V gene TRBV20-1 combines with J gene TRBJ2-4; the D call may be TRBD1 or TRBD2 (6 bases each). The CDR3 is made up of 14 amino acids. The V end was cut by 6 bases, the J end by 2 bases, with 14 bases between. CDR1 and CDR2 (germline): DFQATT, SNEGSKA (reference sequence).

The CDR3 nucleotides are TGTGCCAGCAGCTTGGGCAGGCGTCAGCCCCAGCATTTT. Protein sequence: CASSLGRRQPQHF. The chain joins TRBV5-6 to TRBJ1-5; D is unclear. CDR3 length equals 13 residues. CDR1 is SGHDT, CDR2 YYEEEE, per germline. The V end lost 0 bases, the J end lost 6 bases, and 7 bases lay between the germline ends. The variable domain in full, completed from reference TRBV5-6 and TRBJ1-5, reads DAGVTQSPTHLIKTRGQQVTLRCSPKSGHDTVSWYQQALGQGPQFIFQYYEEEERQRGNFPDRFSGHQFPNYSSELNVNALLLGDSALYLCASSLGRRQPQHFGDGTRLSIL.

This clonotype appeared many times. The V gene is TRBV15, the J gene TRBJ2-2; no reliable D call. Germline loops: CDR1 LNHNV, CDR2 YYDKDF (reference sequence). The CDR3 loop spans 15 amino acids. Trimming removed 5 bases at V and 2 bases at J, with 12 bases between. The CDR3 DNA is TGTGCCACCAGCTTTGGGTGGCACAACACCGGGGAGCTGTTTTTT. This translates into CATSFGWHNTGELFF.

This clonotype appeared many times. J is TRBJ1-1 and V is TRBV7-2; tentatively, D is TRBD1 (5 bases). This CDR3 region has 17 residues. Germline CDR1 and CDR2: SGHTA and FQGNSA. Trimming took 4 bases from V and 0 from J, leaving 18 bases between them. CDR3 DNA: TGTGCCAGCAGCTCAGGGAATGGGGGTTCTATGAACACTGAAGCTTTCTTT. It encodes CASSSGNGGSMNTEAFF.

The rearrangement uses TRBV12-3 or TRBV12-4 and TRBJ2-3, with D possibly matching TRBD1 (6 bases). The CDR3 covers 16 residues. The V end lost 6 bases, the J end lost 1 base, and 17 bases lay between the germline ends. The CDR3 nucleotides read TGTGCCAGCAGGCAGACAGGCCTGTGGGGCACAGATACGCAGTATTTT. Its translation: CASRQTGLWGTDTQYF.

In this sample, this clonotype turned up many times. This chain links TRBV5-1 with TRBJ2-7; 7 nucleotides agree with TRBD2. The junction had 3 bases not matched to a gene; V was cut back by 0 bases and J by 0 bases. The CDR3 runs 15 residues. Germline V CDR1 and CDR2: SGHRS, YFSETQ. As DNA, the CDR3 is TGCGCCAGCAGCTTGGGGAGCGGGATCTCCTACGAGCAGTACTTC. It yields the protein CASSLGSGISYEQYF.

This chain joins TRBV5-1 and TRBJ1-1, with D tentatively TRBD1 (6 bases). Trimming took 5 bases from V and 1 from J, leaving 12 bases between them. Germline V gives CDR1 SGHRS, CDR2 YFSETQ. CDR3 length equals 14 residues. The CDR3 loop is CASRRQASNTEAFF. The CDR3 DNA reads TGCGCCAGCAGAAGACAGGCGTCGAACACTGAAGCTTTCTTT.

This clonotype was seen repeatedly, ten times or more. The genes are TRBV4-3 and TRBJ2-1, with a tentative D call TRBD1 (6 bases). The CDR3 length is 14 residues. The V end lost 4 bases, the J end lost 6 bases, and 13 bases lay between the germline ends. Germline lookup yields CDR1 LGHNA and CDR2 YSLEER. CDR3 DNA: TGCGCCAGCAGCCCCCAGGGGTCTAGCAATGAGCAGTTCTTC. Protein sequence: CASSPQGSSNEQFF.

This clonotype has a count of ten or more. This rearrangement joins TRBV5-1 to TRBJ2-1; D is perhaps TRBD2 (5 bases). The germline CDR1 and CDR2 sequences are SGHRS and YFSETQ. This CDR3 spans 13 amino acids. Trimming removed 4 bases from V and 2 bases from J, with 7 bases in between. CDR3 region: CASSPGTYNEQFF. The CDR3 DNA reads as TGCGCCAGCAGCCCCGGGACCTACAATGAGCAGTTCTTC.

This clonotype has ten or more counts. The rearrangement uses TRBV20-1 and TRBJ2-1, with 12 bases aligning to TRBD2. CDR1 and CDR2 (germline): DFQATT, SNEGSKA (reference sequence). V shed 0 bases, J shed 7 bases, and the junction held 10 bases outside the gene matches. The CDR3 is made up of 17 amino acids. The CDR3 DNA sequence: TGCAGTGCTAGAGATCTTAGGACTAGCGGGAAGATTAATGAGCAGTTCTTC. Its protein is CSARDLRTSGKINEQFF.

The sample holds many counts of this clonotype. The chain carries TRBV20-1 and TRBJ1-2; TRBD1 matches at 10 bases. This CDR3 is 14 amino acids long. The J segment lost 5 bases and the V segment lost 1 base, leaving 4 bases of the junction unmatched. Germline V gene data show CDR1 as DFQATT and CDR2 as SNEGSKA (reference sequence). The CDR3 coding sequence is TGCAGTGCTAGAGTCGGGACAGGGGAATATGGCTACACCTTC. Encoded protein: CSARVGTGEYGYTF.

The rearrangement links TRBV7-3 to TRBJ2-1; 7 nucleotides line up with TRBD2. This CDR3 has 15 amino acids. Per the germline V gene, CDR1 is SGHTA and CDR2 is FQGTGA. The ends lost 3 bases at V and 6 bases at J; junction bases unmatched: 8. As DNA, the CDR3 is TGTGCCAGCAGCTTGTCTCCGGGGAGGGTCAATGAGCAGTTCTTC. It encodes CASSLSPGRVNEQFF. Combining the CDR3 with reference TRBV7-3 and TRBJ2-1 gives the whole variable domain GAGVSQTPSNKVTEKGKYVELRCDPISGHTALYWYRQSLGQGPEFLIYFQGTGAADDSGLPNDRFFAVRPEGSVSTLKIQRTERGDSAVYLCASSLSPGRVNEQFFGPGTRLTVL.

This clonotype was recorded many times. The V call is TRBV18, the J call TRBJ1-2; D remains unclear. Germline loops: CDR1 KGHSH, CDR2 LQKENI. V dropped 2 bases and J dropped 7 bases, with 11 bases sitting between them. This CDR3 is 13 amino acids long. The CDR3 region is CASSPLGFGGYTF. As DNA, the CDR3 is TGTGCCAGCTCACCATTGGGGTTCGGTGGCTACACCTTC.

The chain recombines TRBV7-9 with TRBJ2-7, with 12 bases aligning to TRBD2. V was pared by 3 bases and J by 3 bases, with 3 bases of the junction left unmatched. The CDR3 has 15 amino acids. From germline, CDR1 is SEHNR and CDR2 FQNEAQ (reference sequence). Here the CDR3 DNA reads TGTGCCAGCAGCTTTGGACTAGCGGGATTCTACGAGCAGTACTTC. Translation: CASSFGLAGFYEQYF.

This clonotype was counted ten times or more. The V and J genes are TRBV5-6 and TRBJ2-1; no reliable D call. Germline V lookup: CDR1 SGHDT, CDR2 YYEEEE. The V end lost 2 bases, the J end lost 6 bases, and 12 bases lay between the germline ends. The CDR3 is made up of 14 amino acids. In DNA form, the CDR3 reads TGTGCCAGCAGCTTACTTTCTAGGGCCAATGAGCAGTTCTTC. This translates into CASSLLSRANEQFF.

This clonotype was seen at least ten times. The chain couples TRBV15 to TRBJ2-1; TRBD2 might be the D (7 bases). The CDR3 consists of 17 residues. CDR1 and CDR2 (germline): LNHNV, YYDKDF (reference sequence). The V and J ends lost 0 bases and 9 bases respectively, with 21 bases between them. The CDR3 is CATSRDSRGLFGGEQFF. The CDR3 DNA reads TGTGCCACCAGCAGAGATTCCAGGGGACTATTTGGGGGTGAGCAGTTCTTC.

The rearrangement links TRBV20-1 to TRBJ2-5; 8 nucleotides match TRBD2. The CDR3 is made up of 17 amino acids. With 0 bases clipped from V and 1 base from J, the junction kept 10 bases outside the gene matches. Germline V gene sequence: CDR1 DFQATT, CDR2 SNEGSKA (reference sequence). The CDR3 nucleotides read TGCAGTGCTAGAGATCCCTCCGCCAGCGGGAGCCAAGAGACCCAGTACTTC. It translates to CSARDPSASGSQETQYF.

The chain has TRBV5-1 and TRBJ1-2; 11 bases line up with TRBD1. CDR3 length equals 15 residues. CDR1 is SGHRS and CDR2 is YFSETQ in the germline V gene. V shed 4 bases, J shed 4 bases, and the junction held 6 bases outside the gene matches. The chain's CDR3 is CASSVEGQGAYGYTF. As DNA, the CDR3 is TGCGCCAGCAGCGTGGAAGGACAGGGGGCCTATGGCTACACCTTC.

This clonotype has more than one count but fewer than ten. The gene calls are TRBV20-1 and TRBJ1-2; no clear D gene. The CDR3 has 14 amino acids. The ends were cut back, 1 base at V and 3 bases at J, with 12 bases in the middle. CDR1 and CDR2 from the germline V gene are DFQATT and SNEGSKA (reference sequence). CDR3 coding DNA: TGCAGTGCTAGAGCCCCGACCGCTCACTATGGCTACACCTTC. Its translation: CSARAPTAHYGYTF.

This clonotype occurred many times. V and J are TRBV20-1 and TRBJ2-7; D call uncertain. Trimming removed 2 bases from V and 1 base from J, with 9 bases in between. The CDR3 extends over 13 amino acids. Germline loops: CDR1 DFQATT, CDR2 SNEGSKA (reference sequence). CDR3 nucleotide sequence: TGCAGTGCTAGACCGACTGCTTCCTACGAGCAGTACTTC. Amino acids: CSARPTASYEQYF.

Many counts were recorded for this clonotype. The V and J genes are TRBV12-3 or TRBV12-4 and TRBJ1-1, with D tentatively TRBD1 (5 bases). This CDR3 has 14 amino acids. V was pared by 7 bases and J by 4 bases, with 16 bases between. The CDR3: CASTLNAGFTEAFF. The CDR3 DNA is TGTGCCAGCACCCTCAACGCAGGGTTCACTGAAGCTTTCTTT.

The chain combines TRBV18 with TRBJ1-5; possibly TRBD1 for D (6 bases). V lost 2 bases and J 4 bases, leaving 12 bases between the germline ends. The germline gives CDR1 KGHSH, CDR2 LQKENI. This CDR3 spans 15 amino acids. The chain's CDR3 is CASSPGGATNQPQHF. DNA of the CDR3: TGTGCCAGCTCACCAGGGGGGGCAACTAATCAGCCCCAGCATTTT.

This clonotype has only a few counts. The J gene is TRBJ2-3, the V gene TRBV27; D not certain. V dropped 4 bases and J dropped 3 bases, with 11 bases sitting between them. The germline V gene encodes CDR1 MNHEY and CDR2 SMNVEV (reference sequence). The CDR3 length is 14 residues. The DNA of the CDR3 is TGTGCCAGCAGTTCACGAACAGCAACAGATACGCAGTATTTT. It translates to CASSSRTATDTQYF.

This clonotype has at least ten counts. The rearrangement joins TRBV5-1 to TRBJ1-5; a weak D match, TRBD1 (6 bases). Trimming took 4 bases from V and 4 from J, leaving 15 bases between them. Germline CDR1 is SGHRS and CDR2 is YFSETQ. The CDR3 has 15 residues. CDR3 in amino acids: CASSLTGQLNQPQHF. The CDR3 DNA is TGCGCCAGCAGCCTGACTGGACAGCTGAATCAGCCCCAGCATTTT.